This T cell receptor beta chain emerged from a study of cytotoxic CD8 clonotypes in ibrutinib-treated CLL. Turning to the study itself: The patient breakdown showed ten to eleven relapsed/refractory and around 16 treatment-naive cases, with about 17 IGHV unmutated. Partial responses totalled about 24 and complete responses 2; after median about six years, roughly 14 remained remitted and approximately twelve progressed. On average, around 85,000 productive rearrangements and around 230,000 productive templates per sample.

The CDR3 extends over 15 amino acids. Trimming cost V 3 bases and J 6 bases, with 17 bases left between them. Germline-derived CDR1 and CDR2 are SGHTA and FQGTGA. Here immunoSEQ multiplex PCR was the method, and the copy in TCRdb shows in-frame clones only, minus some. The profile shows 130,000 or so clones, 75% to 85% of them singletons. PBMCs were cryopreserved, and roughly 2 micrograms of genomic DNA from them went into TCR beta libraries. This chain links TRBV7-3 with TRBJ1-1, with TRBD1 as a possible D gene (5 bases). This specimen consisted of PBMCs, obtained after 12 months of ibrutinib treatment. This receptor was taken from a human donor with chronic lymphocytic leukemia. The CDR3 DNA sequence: TGTGCCAGCAGCTTCGGGACGGCGGTGAAAGCTGAAGCTTTCTTT. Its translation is CASSFGTAVKAEAFF.